The 28 T cell receptor beta chains below come from one sample, sequenced in a study of beta chain features in type 1 diabetes. The authors reverse transcribed all of the isolated RNA, so sequencing captured expressed TCRB transcripts. The table came from immunoSEQ multiplex PCR; TCRdb's copy has only in-frame clones and leaves some out. The sample has 300,000 to 350,000 clones; 8% are singletons. Sequencing used central memory CD4+ T cells from blood. The receptors were sampled from a woman under 30 in good health.

This clone showed up just a few times. This chain connects TRBV6-1 to TRBJ2-3; D is perhaps TRBD2 (6 bases). The CDR3 has 14 amino acids. Germline V lookup: CDR1 MNHNS, CDR2 SASEGT. V shed 8 bases and J shed 3 bases, with 15 bases lying between them. The DNA for the CDR3 is TGTGCCAGCGGCGTGGGAGGAGGAACAGATACGCAGTATTTT. The encoded protein is CASGVGGGTDTQYF.

This clone was observed many times. The chain links TRBV28 to TRBJ1-1; TRBD1 aligns across 7 bases. Unmatched junction bases numbered 9, after V lost 5 bases and J lost 6 bases. This CDR3 spans 14 amino acids. CDR1 is MDHEN and CDR2 is SYDVKM in the germline V gene. The CDR3 nucleotides read TGTGCCAGCAGTATAGGGGGCTTAGGCGCTGAAGCTTTCTTT. Protein: CASSIGGLGAEAFF.

The rearrangement links TRBV7-2 to TRBJ2-7; no firm D call. This CDR3 has 12 residues. Germline V gene lookup returns CDR1 SGHTA and CDR2 FQGNSA. Trimming stripped 5 bases from V and 7 bases from J, with 12 bases between. CDR3: CASSHYLGEQYF. DNA for the CDR3: TGTGCCAGCAGCCACTATCTAGGAGAGCAGTACTTC.

This clone has just a few counts. Other DNA sequences in the sample encode the same CDR3. The chain carries TRBV28 and TRBJ2-4; D is possibly TRBD2 (6 bases). The CDR3 contains 13 residues. The ends were cut back, 3 bases at V and 5 bases at J, with 8 bases in the middle. The germline CDR1 and CDR2 sequences are MDHEN and SYDVKM. CDR3 loop: CASSLPGENIQYF. As DNA, the CDR3 is TGTGCCAGCAGTTTGCCGGGAGAAAACATTCAGTACTTC.

This clone has ten or more counts. The chain combines TRBV11-2 with TRBJ2-6; 11 positions agree with TRBD1. CDR1 is SGHAT, CDR2 FQNNGV, per germline. The J segment lost 2 bases and the V segment lost 7 bases, leaving 4 bases of the junction unmatched. This CDR3 contains 16 residues. Written as DNA, the CDR3 is TGTGCCAGCACCCGGACAGGGGGCGCTGGGGCCAACGTCCTGACTTTC. This sequence encodes CASTRTGGAGANVLTF.

The chain couples TRBV15 to TRBJ1-4; D call uncertain. CDR1 LNHNV and CDR2 YYDKDF come from the germline V gene (reference sequence). The CDR3 totals 13 residues. The V and J ends lost 0 bases and 6 bases respectively, with 5 bases between them. Here the CDR3 reads CATSRDLDEKLFF. The CDR3 DNA is TGTGCCACCAGCAGAGATTTGGATGAAAAACTGTTTTTT.

This clone was recorded a few times. Other DNA sequences of this sample code for an identical CDR3. This chain links TRBV28 with TRBJ2-1, with TRBD1 identical over 9 bases. Germline CDR1 reads MDHEN; CDR2 reads SYDVKM. The V and J ends lost 6 bases and 1 base, in that order; junction bases with no gene match: 4. This CDR3 has 15 amino acids. The CDR3 loop reads CASRKTGGSYNEQFF. The CDR3 nucleotides read TGTGCCAGCAGAAAGACAGGGGGTTCCTACAATGAGCAGTTCTTC. The full variable domain, in which reference TRBV28 and TRBJ2-1 provide the parts outside the CDR3, is DVKVTQSSRYLVKRTGEKVFLECVQDMDHENMFWYRQDPGLGLRLIYFSYDVKMKEKGDIPEGYSVSREKKERFSLILESASTNQTSMYLCASRKTGGSYNEQFFGPGTRLTVL.

Only one count was recorded for this clone. V gene TRBV5-1 combines with J gene TRBJ2-5; 9 bases line up with TRBD1. The J call may not be correct, given that the DNA end is closer to TRBJ2-7. The CDR3 consists of 14 residues. Germline V lookup: CDR1 SGHRS, CDR2 YFSETQ. The CDR3 DNA sequence: TGCGCCAGCAGCCCCGGGACAGGGTACTACGAGCAGTACTTC. Its protein is CASSPGTGYYEQYF.

This clone turned up a few times. This chain connects TRBV5-1 to TRBJ2-5; no clear D gene. CDR1 and CDR2 (germline): SGHRS, YFSETQ. CDR3 size: 14 residues. Trimming shortened V by 0 bases and J by 2 bases, and 8 bases separated the two germline ends. The DNA for the CDR3 is TGCGCCAGCAGCTTGGAAAGATTTCAAGAGACCCAGTACTTC. Translating gives CASSLERFQETQYF.

This clone was seen many times. The chain recombines TRBV7-2 with TRBJ2-3, with D perhaps TRBD2 (6 bases). This CDR3 contains 15 residues. Trimming stripped 3 bases from V and 4 bases from J, with 14 bases between. From germline, CDR1 is SGHTA and CDR2 FQGNSA. The CDR3 coding sequence is TGTGCCAGCAGCTTGGACTGGGGGAGGCCAGATACGCAGTATTTT. It translates to CASSLDWGRPDTQYF.

The V and J genes are TRBV9 and TRBJ2-7; TRBD1 aligns across 8 bases. The CDR3 spans 15 residues. Losses at the gene ends were 0 bases for V and 4 bases for J; bases not matched to a gene: 6. The germline V gene has CDR1 SGDLS and CDR2 YYNGEE. CDR3 nucleotides: TGTGCCAGCAGCGTAGAGGGACAGGTAGGGTACGAGCAGTACTTC. This translates into CASSVEGQVGYEQYF.

V usage is TRBV5-6 and J usage is TRBJ1-4; 10 positions match TRBD1. With V trimmed by 0 bases and J by 7 bases, 6 bases remained unmatched. The CDR3 contains 16 residues. Germline CDR1 is SGHDT and CDR2 is YYEEEE. The CDR3 reads CASSLGLGQGSEKLFF. DNA of the CDR3: TGTGCCAGCAGCTTGGGGCTGGGACAGGGGAGTGAAAAACTGTTTTTT.

J is TRBJ1-2 and V is TRBV28; tentatively, D is TRBD1 (5 bases). Germline CDR1 MDHEN, CDR2 SYDVKM. The CDR3 is 17 residues long. Trimming took off 7 bases at V and 3 bases at J, with 24 bases between the two ends. CDR3 in amino acids: CASIPWGSIREHYGYTF. CDR3 sequence (DNA): TGTGCCAGCATCCCATGGGGTAGTATCAGGGAGCACTATGGCTACACCTTC.

The table lists this clone with a few counts. V usage is TRBV6-5 and J usage is TRBJ2-6; D possibly corresponds to TRBD2 (6 bases). The CDR3 covers 15 residues. Trimming took off 9 bases at V and 1 base at J, with 13 bases between the two ends. Per the germline V gene, CDR1 is MNHEY and CDR2 is SVGAGI. The CDR3 spells CASSHRGSGANVLTF. CDR3 DNA: TGTGCCAGTAGCCATCGGGGGTCTGGGGCCAACGTCCTGACTTTC.

This rearrangement joins TRBV2 to TRBJ2-5; 7 nucleotides agree with TRBD1. This CDR3 has 12 residues. Germline CDR1 SNHLY, CDR2 FYNNEI. V shed 6 bases and J 7 bases; nucleotides not matched to a gene: 5. The CDR3 spells CASSPDRVTQYF. CDR3 DNA: TGTGCCAGCAGCCCTGACAGGGTGACCCAGTACTTC. The variable domain in full, completed from reference TRBV2 and TRBJ2-5, reads EPEVTQTPSHQVTQMGQEVILRCVPISNHLYFYWYRQILGQKVEFLVSFYNNEISEKSEIFDDQFSVERPDGSNFTLKIRSTKLEDSAMYFCASSPDRVTQYFGPGTRLLVL.

This clone was seen a few times. The chain links TRBV15 to TRBJ1-5, with no clear D. The CDR3 loop spans 13 amino acids. The V end was cut by 6 bases, the J end by 3 bases, with 9 bases between. Germline CDR1 reads LNHNV; CDR2 reads YYDKDF (reference sequence). DNA for the CDR3: TGTGCCACCAGTACCTTAGACAATCAGCCCCAGCATTTT. Protein product: CATSTLDNQPQHF.

The chain joins TRBV25-1 to TRBJ2-7; a weak D match, TRBD1 (5 bases). This CDR3 is 14 amino acids long. Trimming pared 2 bases from V and 4 bases from J, leaving 12 bases between. Germline CDR1 is MGHDK and CDR2 is SYGVNS. The CDR3 DNA reads TGTGCCAGCAGTGAAGGGCAGGGAAGATACGAGCAGTACTTC. It codes for CASSEGQGRYEQYF.

This clone occurred a few times. The chain has TRBV28 and TRBJ1-1, with no clear D. The CDR3 is made up of 10 amino acids. Trimming shortened V by 4 bases and J by 3 bases, and 0 bases separated the two germline ends. Per germline, CDR1 MDHEN and CDR2 SYDVKM. CDR3 residues: CASSYTEAFF. The CDR3 DNA reads TGTGCCAGCAGTTACACTGAAGCTTTCTTT.

The rearrangement links TRBV6-5 to TRBJ2-5, with a tentative D call TRBD2 (5 bases). Germline CDR1 is MNHEY and CDR2 is SVGAGI. The CDR3 has 11 residues. With 0 bases removed from V and 12 bases from J, the gap between germline ends came to 8 bases. CDR3 amino acids: CASSYSGNKYF. The CDR3 nucleotides are TGTGCCAGCAGTTACTCCGGGAACAAGTACTTC.

This clone has only a few counts. This chain connects TRBV5-1 to TRBJ1-1; tentatively, D is TRBD1 (6 bases). Trimming cost V 0 bases and J 10 bases, with 16 bases left between them. Germline V gives CDR1 SGHRS, CDR2 YFSETQ. There are 14 residues in the CDR3. The CDR3 coding sequence is TGCGCCAGCAGCTTGGCTGGCGGGGGCGATGCAGCTTTCTTT. As protein: CASSLAGGGDAAFF.

J is TRBJ1-2 and V is TRBV25-1; tentative D call: TRBD1 (6 bases). V was shortened by 2 bases and J by 4 bases, with 20 bases between the two germline ends. The CDR3 totals 17 residues. CDR1 and CDR2 from the germline V gene are MGHDK and SYGVNS. This CDR3 reads CASSEGGMGGEVYGYTF. Written as DNA, the CDR3 is TGTGCCAGCAGTGAAGGTGGTATGGGGGGCGAGGTCTATGGCTACACCTTC.

The chain combines TRBV6-5 with TRBJ2-7; D remains unclear. CDR1 and CDR2 from the germline V gene are MNHEY and SVGAGI. This CDR3 is built from 15 residues. Deletions cut 5 bases from V and 0 bases from J, with 14 bases between. Here the CDR3 reads CASSLFRISSYEQYF. The CDR3 DNA reads TGTGCCAGCAGTCTCTTCAGAATCTCCTCCTACGAGCAGTACTTC.

This clone was seen only a few times. The J gene is TRBJ2-5, the V gene TRBV14; TRBD2 agrees at 9 bases. The germline V gene has CDR1 SGHDN and CDR2 FVKESK. V gave up 0 bases and J gave up 5 bases; unmatched junction bases: 13. The length of the CDR3 is 18 residues. The DNA of the CDR3 is TGTGCCAGCAGCCAAGAGGGGACTCTTAGCGGGAGTTCGGAGACCCAGTACTTC. As protein: CASSQEGTLSGSSETQYF.

Notes on this clone: A junction end diverges from the germline sequence, so it may reflect a read error. The V and J genes are TRBV10-3 and TRBJ1-2; the D gene is possibly TRBD1 (5 bases). The CDR3 has 13 residues. Germline V gives CDR1 ENHRY, CDR2 SYGVKD. CDR3 nucleotide sequence: TGCGCCAGCACCTCGGGACCGATTTATGGCTACACCTTC. Translation gives CASTSGPIYGYTF.

The chain joins TRBV29-1 to TRBJ1-2; D not resolved. The CDR3 runs 12 residues. Germline V gives CDR1 SQVTM, CDR2 ANQGSEA. V was trimmed by 6 bases and J by 8 bases, leaving 16 bases between them. The CDR3 protein is CSVGRPSQGYTF. The CDR3 DNA sequence: TGCAGCGTGGGTAGGCCTTCCCAAGGCTACACCTTC.

This clone was found a few times. The V and J genes are TRBV9 and TRBJ2-3; D may correspond to TRBD1 or TRBD2 (6 bases each). Trimming stripped 0 bases from V and 3 bases from J, with 20 bases between. This CDR3 region has 18 residues. The germline gives CDR1 SGDLS, CDR2 YYNGEE. In DNA, the CDR3 is TGTGCCAGCAGCGTAGGGACAGCGGGCGGAGGACGTACAGATACGCAGTATTTT. This translates into CASSVGTAGGGRTDTQYF.

A few counts support this clone. Other DNA variants within this sample encode the same CDR3. The rearrangement links TRBV20-1 to TRBJ2-7; D not certain. V was cut by 5 bases and J by 0 bases, with 5 bases left in between. Germline values: CDR1 DFQATT, CDR2 SNEGSKA (reference sequence). The CDR3 extends over 11 amino acids. The CDR3 loop reads CSAQLSYEQYF. The CDR3 DNA follows: TGCAGTGCTCAGCTCTCCTACGAGCAGTACTTC.

V gene TRBV11-2 combines with J gene TRBJ2-5; TRBD2 might be the D (6 bases). CDR1 SGHAT and CDR2 FQNNGV come from the germline V gene. The CDR3 spans 12 residues. Trimming pared 4 bases from V and 7 bases from J, leaving 10 bases between. The CDR3 loop is CASSSLGGTQYF. CDR3 in DNA: TGTGCCAGCAGCTCTCTCGGGGGGACCCAGTACTTC.